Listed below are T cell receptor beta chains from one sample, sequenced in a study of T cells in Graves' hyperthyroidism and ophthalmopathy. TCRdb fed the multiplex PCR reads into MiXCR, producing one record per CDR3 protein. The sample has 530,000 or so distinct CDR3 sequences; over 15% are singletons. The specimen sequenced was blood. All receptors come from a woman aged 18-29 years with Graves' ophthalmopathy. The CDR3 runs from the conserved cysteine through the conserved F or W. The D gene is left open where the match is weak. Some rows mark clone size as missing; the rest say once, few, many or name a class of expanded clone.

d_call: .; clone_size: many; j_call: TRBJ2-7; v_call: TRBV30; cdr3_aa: CAWSEEEEGVYEQYF; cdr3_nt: TGTGCCTGGAGTGAAGAGGAGGAAGGGGTTTACGAGCAGTACTTC
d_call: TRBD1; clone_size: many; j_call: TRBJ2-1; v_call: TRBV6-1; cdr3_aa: CASSRMGTGNNEQFF; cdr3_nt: TGTGCCAGCAGCAGGATGGGGACAGGGAACAATGAGCAGTTCTTC
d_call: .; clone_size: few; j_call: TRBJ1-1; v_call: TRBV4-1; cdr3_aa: CASSQEHREDTEAFF; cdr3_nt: TGCGCCAGCAGCCAAGAACACCGGGAGGACACTGAAGCTTTCTTT
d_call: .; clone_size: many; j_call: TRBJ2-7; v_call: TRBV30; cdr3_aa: CAWSLGRKTYEQYF; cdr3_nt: TGTGCCTGGAGTTTGGGACGGAAGACCTACGAGCAGTACTTC
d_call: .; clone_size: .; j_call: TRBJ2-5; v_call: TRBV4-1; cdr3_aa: CASSQALGVPETQYF; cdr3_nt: TGCGCCAGCAGCCAAGCCCTGGGGGTCCCAGAGACCCAGTACTTC
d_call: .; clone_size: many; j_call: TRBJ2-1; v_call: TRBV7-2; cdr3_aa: CASSLGSAGTINEQFF; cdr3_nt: TGTGCCAGCAGCTTAGGATCGGCGGGGACGATCAATGAGCAGTTCTTC
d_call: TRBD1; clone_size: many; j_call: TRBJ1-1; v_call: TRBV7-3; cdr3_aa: CASSLTLTGVTEAFF; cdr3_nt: TGTGCCAGCAGCTTGACCTTGACAGGGGTCACTGAAGCTTTCTTT
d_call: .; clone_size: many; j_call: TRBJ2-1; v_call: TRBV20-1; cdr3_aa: CSARQPYNEQFF; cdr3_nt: TGCAGTGCTAGACAACCCTACAATGAGCAGTTCTTC
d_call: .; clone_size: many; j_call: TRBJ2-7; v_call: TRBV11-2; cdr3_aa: CASSSAVSEQYF; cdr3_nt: TGTGCCAGCAGCTCCGCGGTCAGCGAGCAGTACTTC
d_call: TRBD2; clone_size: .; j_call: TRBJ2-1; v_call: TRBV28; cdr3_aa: CASSSSSGGAIVEDEQFF; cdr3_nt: TGTGCCAGCAGTTCATCTAGCGGGGGGGCTATCGTGGAGGATGAGCAGTTCTTC
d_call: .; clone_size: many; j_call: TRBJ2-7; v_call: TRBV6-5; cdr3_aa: CASSYGPGNEQYF; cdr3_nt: TGTGCCAGCAGTTACGGTCCAGGGAACGAGCAGTACTTC
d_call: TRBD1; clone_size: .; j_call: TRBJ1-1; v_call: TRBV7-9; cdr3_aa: CASSFLDRGPVNTEAFF; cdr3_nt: TGTGCCAGCAGCTTCCTGGACAGGGGCCCTGTGAACACTGAAGCTTTCTTT
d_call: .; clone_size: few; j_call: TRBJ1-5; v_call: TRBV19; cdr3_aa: CASSISGDLSNQPQHF; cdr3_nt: TGTGCCAGTAGTATTTCAGGAGACCTTAGCAATCAGCCCCAGCATTTT
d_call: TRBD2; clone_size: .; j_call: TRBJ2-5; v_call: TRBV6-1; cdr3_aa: CASSPGGEKQETQYF; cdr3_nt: TGTGCCAGCAGCCCCGGGGGGGAAAAACAAGAGACCCAGTACTTC
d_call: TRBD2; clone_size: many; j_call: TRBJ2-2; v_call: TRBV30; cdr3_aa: CAWSVQAGGGAGELFF; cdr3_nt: TGTGCCTGGAGTGTACAAGCGGGAGGCGGTGCCGGGGAGCTGTTTTTT
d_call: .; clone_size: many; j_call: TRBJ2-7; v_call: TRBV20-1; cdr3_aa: CSAEGTISYEQYF; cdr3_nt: TGCAGTGCCGAGGGAACGATCTCCTACGAGCAGTACTTC
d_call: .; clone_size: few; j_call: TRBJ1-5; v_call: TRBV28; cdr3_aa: CASSLWGKRSNQPQHF; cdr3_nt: TGTGCCAGCAGTTTATGGGGGAAGAGGAGCAATCAGCCCCAGCATTTT
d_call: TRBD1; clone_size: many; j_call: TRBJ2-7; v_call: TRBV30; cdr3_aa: CAFERDRGYEQYF; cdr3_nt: TGTGCCTTCGAACGGGACAGGGGATACGAGCAGTACTTC
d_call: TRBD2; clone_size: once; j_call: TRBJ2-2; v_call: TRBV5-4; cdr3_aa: CARSLGLVGELFF; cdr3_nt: TGTGCCAGGAGCTTGGGACTAGTCGGGGAGCTGTTTTTT
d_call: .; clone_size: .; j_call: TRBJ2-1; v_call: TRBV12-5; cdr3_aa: CASGSELGNEQFF; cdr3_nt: TGTGCTAGTGGTTCGGAGCTTGGGAATGAGCAGTTCTTC
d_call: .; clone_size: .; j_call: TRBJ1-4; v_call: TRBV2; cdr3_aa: CASSEGGPRPSPFF; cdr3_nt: TGTGCCAGCAGTGAAGGGGGACCTCGACCGAGTCCGTTTTTT
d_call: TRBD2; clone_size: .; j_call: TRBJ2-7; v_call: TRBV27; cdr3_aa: CASGLADPLSYEQYF; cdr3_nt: TGTGCCAGCGGACTAGCGGACCCACTCTCCTACGAGCAGTACTTC
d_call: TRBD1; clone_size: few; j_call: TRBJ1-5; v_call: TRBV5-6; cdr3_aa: CASSQTGNRQPQHF; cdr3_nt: TGTGCCAGCAGCCAGACAGGGAATAGGCAGCCCCAGCATTTT
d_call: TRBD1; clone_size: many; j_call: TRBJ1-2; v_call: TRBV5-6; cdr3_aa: CASSGRGQDGYTF; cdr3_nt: TGTGCCAGCAGCGGCAGGGGGCAGGATGGCTACACCTTC
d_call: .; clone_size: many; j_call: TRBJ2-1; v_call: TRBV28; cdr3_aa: CASSLPGASYNEQFF; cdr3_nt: TGTGCCAGCAGTTTACCGGGGGCATCCTACAATGAGCAGTTCTTC
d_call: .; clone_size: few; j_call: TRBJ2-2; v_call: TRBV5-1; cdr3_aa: CASTHRESGGELFF; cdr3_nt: TGCGCCAGCACACACAGGGAGAGTGGCGGGGAGCTGTTTTTT
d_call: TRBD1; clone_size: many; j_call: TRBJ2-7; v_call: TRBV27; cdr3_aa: CASSFQGAPPYEQYF; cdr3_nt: TGTGCCAGCAGTTTCCAGGGGGCCCCACCCTACGAGCAGTACTTC
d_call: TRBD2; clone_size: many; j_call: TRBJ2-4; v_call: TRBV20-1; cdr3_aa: CSARARLAENIQYF; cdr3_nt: TGCAGTGCTAGGGCGAGACTAGCGGAAAACATTCAGTACTTC
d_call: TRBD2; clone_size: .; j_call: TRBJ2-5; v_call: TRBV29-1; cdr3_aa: CSARPSGLETQYF; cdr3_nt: TGCAGTGCGCGCCCTAGCGGGCTGGAGACCCAGTACTTC
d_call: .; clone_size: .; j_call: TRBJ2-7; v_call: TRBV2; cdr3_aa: CASILTATYEQYF; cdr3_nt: TGTGCCAGCATTTTGACAGCAACCTACGAGCAGTACTTC
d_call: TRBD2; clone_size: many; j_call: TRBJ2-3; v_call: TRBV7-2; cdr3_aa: CASSPSGSGLTDTQYF; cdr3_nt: TGTGCCAGCAGCCCGAGCGGGAGTGGTCTGACAGATACGCAGTATTTT
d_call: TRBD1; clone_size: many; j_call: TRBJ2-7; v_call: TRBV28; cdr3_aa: CASSLIGRGLAEQYF; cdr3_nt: TGTGCCAGCAGTTTAATCGGCAGGGGGCTTGCCGAGCAGTACTTC
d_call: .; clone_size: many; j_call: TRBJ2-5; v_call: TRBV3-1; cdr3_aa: CASSHGRQETQYF; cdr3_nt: TGTGCCAGCAGCCACGGGCGTCAAGAGACCCAGTACTTC
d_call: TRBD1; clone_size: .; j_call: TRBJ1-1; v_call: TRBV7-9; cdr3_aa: CASSLTQGRTEAFF; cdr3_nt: TGTGCCAGCAGCTTAACACAGGGGCGCACTGAAGCTTTCTTT
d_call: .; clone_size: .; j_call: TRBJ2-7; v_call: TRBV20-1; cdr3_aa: CSVRGRATYEQYF; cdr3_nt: TGCAGTGTCCGGGGCAGGGCTACCTACGAGCAGTACTTC
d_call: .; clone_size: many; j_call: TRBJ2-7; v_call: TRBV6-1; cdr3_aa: CASSNPQLAYEQYF; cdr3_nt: TGTGCCAGCAGTAACCCACAGTTAGCCTACGAGCAGTACTTC
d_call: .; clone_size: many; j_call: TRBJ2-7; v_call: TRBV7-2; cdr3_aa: CASSLLPSYEQYF; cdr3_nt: TGTGCCAGCAGCTTACTTCCCTCCTACGAGCAGTACTTC
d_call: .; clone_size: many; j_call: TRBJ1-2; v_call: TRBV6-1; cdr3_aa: CATGYGYTF; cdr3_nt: TGTGCCACCGGCTATGGCTACACCTTC
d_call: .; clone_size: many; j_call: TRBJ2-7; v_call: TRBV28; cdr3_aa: CAIRSGAYEQYF; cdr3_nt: TGTGCCATACGTTCAGGAGCATACGAGCAGTACTTC
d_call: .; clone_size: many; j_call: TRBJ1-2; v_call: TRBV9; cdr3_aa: CASSVGVQPNYGYTF; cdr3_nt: TGTGCCAGCAGCGTAGGAGTACAGCCGAACTATGGCTACACCTTC